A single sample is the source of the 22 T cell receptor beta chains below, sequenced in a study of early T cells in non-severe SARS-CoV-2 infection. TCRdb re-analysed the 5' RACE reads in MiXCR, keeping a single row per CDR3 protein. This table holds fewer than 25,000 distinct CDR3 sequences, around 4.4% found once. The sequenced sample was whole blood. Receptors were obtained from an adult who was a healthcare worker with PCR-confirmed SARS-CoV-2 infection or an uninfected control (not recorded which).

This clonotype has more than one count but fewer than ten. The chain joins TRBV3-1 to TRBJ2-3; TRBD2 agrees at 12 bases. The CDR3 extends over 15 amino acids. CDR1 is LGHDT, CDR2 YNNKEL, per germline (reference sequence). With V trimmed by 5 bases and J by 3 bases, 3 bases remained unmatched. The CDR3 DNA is TGTGCCAGCAGCTCCGGACTAGCGGGGACAGATACGCAGTATTTT. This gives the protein CASSSGLAGTDTQYF.

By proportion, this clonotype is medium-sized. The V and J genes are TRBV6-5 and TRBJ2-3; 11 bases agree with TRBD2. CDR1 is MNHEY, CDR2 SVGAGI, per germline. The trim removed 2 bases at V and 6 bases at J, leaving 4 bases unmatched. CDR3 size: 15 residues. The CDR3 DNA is TGTGCCAGCAGTTACACTAGCGGGGGAGGGGATACGCAGTATTTT. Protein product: CASSYTSGGGDTQYF.

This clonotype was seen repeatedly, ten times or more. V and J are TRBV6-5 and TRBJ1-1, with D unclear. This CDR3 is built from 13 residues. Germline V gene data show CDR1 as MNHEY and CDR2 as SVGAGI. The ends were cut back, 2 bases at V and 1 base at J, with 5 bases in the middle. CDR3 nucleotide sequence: TGTGCCAGCAGTTACCAGTCGAACACTGAAGCTTTCTTT. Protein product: CASSYQSNTEAFF.

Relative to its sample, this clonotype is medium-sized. The CDR3 DNA follows: TGTGCCAGCAGCTCCAGGGGCCGGGGGAGCTCCTACGAGCAGTACTTC. Residues: CASSSRGRGSSYEQYF. This rearrangement joins TRBV7-2 to TRBJ2-7; either TRBD1 or TRBD2 may supply D (6 bases each). V lost 4 bases and J 0 bases, leaving 16 bases between the germline ends. The CDR3 is 16 residues long. In germline, CDR1 is SGHTA, CDR2 FQGNSA.

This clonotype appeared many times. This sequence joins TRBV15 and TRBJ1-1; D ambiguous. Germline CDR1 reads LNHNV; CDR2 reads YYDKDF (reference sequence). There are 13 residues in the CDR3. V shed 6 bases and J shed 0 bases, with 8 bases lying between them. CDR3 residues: CATRLKMNTEAFF. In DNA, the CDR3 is TGTGCCACCAGGCTGAAGATGAACACTGAAGCTTTCTTT.

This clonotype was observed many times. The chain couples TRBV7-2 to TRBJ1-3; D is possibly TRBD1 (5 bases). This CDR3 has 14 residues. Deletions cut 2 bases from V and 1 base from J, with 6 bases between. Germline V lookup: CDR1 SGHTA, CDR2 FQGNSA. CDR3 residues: CASSLRQSGNTIYF. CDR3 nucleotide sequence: TGTGCCAGCAGCTTACGACAGTCTGGAAACACCATATATTTT. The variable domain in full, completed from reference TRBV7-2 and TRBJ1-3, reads GAGVSQSPSNKVTEKGKDVELRCDPISGHTALYWYRQSLGQGLEFLIYFQGNSAPDKSGLPSDRFSAERTGGSVSTLTIQRTQQEDSAVYLCASSLRQSGNTIYFGEGSWLTVV.

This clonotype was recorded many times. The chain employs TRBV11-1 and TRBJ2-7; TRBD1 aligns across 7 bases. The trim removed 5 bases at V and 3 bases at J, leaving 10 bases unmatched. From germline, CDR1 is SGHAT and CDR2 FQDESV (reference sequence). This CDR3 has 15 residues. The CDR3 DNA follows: TGTGCCAGCAGCCTCCGTAGTCGACAGGGCTACGAGCAGTACTTC. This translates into CASSLRSRQGYEQYF.

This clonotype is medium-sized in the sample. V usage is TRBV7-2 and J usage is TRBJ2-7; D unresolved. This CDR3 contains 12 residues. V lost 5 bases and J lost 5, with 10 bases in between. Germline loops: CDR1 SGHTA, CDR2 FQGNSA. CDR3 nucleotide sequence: TGTGCCAGCAGCACGAATTACCACGAGCAGTACTTC. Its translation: CASSTNYHEQYF. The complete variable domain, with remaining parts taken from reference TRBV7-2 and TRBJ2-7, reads GAGVSQSPSNKVTEKGKDVELRCDPISGHTALYWYRQSLGQGLEFLIYFQGNSAPDKSGLPSDRFSAERTGGSVSTLTIQRTQQEDSAVYLCASSTNYHEQYFGPGTRLTVT.

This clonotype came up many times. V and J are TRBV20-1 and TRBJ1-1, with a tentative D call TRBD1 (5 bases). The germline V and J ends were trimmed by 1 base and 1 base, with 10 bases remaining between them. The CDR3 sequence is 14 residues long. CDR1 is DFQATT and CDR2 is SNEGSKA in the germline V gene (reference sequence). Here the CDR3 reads CSARGGVPNTEAFF. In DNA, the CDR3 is TGCAGTGCTAGAGGGGGGGTCCCGAACACTGAAGCTTTCTTT.

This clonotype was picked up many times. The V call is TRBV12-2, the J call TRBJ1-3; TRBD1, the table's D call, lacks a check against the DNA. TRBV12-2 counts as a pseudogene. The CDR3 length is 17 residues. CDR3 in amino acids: CASPFPARLCTGNTIYF. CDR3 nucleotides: TGTGCAAGTCCCTTCCCGGCTCGGTTATGTACTGGAAACACCATATATTTT.

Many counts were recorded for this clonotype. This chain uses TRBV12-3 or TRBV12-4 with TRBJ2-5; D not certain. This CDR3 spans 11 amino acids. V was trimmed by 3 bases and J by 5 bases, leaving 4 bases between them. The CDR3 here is CASSLVETQYF. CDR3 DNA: TGTGCCAGCAGTTTGGTCGAGACCCAGTACTTC.

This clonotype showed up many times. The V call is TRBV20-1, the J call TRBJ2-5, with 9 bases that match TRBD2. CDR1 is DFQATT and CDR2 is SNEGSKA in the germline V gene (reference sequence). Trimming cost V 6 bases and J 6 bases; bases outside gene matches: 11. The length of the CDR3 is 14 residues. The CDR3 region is CSAEGLAKIKTQYF. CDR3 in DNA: TGCAGTGCCGAGGGACTAGCTAAAATAAAGACCCAGTACTTC.

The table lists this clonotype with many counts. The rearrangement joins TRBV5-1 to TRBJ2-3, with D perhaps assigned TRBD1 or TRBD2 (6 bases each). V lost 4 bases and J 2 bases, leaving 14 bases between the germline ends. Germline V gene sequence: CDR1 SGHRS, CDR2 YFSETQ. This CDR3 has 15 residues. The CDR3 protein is CASSPAGHITDTQYF. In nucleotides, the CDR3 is TGCGCCAGCAGCCCGGCGGGACACATCACAGATACGCAGTATTTT.

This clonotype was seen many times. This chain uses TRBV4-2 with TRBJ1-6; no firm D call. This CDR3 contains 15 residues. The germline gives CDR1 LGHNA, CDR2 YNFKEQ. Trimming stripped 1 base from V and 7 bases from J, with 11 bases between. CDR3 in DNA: TGTGCCAGCAGCCAAGGTCGGGCGGGAAATTCACCCCTCCACTTT. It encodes CASSQGRAGNSPLHF.

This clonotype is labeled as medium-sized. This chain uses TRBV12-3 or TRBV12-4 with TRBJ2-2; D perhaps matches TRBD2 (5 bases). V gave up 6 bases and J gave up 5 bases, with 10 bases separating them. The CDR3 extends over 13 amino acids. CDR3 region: CASSTTSTGELFF. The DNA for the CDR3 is TGTGCCAGCAGCACAACTAGTACCGGGGAGCTGTTTTTT.

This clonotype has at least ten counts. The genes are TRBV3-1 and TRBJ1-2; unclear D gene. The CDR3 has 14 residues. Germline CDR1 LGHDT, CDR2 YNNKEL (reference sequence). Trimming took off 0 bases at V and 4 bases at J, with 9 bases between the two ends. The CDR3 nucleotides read TGTGCCAGCAGCCAAGAGACTTTCACCTATGGCTACACCTTC. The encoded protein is CASSQETFTYGYTF.

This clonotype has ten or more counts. The CDR3 reads CASSTAGLMPTDTQYF. CDR3 nucleotide sequence: TGCGCCAGCAGCACTGCCGGGCTAATGCCCACAGATACGCAGTATTTT. The chain is built from TRBV5-1 and TRBJ2-3; D unclear. CDR3 length: 16 residues. Germline V gene data show CDR1 as SGHRS and CDR2 as YFSETQ. V was cut by 4 bases and J by 2 bases, with 17 bases left in between. Looking up the rest from reference TRBV5-1 and TRBJ2-3 gives the full variable domain: KAGVTQTPRYLIKTRGQQVTLSCSPISGHRSVSWYQQTPGQGLQFLFEYFSETQRNKGNFPGRFSGRQFSNSRSEMNVSTLELGDSALYLCASSTAGLMPTDTQYFGPGTRLTVL.

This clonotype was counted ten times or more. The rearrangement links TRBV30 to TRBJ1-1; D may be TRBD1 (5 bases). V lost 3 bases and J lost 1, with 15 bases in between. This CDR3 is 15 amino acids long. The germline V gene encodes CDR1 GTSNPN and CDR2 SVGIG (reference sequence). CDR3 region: CAWRGRWDGNTEAFF. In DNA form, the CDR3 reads TGTGCCTGGAGGGGGAGGTGGGACGGGAACACTGAAGCTTTCTTT.

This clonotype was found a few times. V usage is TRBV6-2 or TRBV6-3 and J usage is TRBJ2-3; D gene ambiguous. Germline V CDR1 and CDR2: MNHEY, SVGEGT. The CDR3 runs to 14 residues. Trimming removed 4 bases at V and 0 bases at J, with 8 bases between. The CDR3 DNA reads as TGTGCCAGCAGTTTCTTCGACAGCACAGATACGCAGTATTTT. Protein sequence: CASSFFDSTDTQYF.

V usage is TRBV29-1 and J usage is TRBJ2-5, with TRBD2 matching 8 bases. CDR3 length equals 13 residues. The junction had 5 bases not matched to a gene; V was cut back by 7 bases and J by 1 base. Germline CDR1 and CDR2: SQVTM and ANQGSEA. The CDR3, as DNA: TGCAGCGGTTCCGGGGGGGCCCAAGAGACCCAGTACTTC. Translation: CSGSGGAQETQYF.

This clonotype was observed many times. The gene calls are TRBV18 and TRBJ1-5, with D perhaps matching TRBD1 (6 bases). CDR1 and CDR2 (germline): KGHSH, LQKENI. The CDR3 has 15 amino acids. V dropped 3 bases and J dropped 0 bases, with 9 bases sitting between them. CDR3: CASSPTGLSNQPQHF. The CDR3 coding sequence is TGTGCCAGCTCACCGACAGGACTTAGCAATCAGCCCCAGCATTTT.

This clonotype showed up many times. The CDR3 loop reads CASSKGQRNTEAFF. The CDR3, as DNA: TGTGCCAGCAGCAAGGGACAGAGGAACACTGAAGCTTTCTTT. The J gene is TRBJ1-1, the V gene TRBV6-5; TRBD1 aligns across 7 bases. V dropped 6 bases and J dropped 1; count of bases not matched to a gene: 5. This CDR3 contains 14 residues. The germline gives CDR1 MNHEY, CDR2 SVGAGI.